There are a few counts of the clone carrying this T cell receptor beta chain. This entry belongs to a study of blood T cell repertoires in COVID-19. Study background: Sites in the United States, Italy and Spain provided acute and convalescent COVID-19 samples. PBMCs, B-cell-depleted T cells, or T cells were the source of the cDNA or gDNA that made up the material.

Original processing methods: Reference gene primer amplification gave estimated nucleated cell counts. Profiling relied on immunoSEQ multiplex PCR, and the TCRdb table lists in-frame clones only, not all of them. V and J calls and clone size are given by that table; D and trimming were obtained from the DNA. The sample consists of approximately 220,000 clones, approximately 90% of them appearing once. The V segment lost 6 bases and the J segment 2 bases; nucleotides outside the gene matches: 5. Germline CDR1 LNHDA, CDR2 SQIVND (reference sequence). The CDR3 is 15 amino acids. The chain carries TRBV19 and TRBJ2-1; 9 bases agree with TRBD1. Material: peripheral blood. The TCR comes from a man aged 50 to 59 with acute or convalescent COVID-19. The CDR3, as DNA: TGTGCCAGTAGCTTGGGACAGGGCCCCTACAATGAGCAGTTCTTC. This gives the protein CASSLGQGPYNEQFF.